The next 26 T cell receptor beta chains were all read from a single sample in a study of T cells expressing NK-cell markers. TCRdb reanalyzed the 5' RACE reads and collapses them to one entry per CDR3 protein, without DNA. The sample data list approximately 420,000 distinct CDR3 sequences. Sample: blood T cells: a sorted CD56 or NKG2C T cell subset, CD4+ or CD8+ T cells, or bulk PBMC T cells (not recorded which). The receptor source for this set is a woman aged 50 to 65 in good health.

This chain joins TRBV20-1 and TRBJ2-7; TCRdb lists TRBD2, though no DNA is available to test this call. The germline V gene has CDR1 DFQATT and CDR2 SNEGSKA (reference sequence). CDR3 length: 15 amino acids. The CDR3 sequence: CSARVSGRGPYEQYF.

J is TRBJ1-5 and V is TRBV20-1; absent DNA, TCRdb's TRBD1 call cannot be checked. Per the germline V gene, CDR1 is DFQATT and CDR2 is SNEGSKA (reference sequence). This CDR3 comprises 16 residues. The CDR3 region is CSASSGTGGGHQPQHF.

The rearrangement links TRBV29-1 to TRBJ2-5; TCRdb's D gene call, TRBD1, goes unchecked for lack of DNA. Germline V gene lookup returns CDR1 SQVTM and CDR2 ANQGSEA. The CDR3 is 15 amino acids. Here the CDR3 reads CSVGGGARRQETQYF.

The chain recombines TRBV12-3 or TRBV12-4 with TRBJ2-5; absent DNA, TCRdb's TRBD1 call cannot be checked. The CDR3 extends over 15 amino acids. CDR3 loop: CASSPVGVREETQYF.

V is TRBV10-2 and J is TRBJ1-1; TCRdb's assignment of TRBD1 cannot be checked, as there is no DNA. CDR1 and CDR2 from the germline V gene are WSHSY and SAAADI. The CDR3 contains 13 residues. The CDR3 is CARPGTENTEAFF.

The genes are TRBV12-3 or TRBV12-4 and TRBJ2-2; as DNA is missing, the TRBD2 call by TCRdb cannot be tested. The CDR3 loop spans 17 amino acids. The CDR3 reads CASSLPTSGRNTGELFF.

The rearrangement links TRBV20-1 to TRBJ2-2. The CDR3 covers 13 residues. The germline V gene encodes CDR1 DFQATT and CDR2 SNEGSKA (reference sequence). This chain's CDR3 is CSASKGNTGELFF.

This chain joins TRBV5-1 and TRBJ1-2; TCRdb indicates TRBD1, and absent DNA this call remains unverified. This CDR3 is built from 16 residues. Germline-derived CDR1 and CDR2 are SGHRS and YFSETQ. The CDR3 reads CASSGTGVLPNYGYTF.

The chain has TRBV5-1 and TRBJ2-1; TCRdb gives TRBD1 as the D gene, but with no DNA this cannot be confirmed. This CDR3 has 11 amino acids. Per germline, CDR1 SGHRS and CDR2 YFSETQ. The CDR3: CANPTVDSQFF.

The chain uses TRBV29-1 and TRBJ1-2. The CDR3 contains 13 residues. Germline CDR1 is SQVTM and CDR2 is ANQGSEA. CDR3 loop: CSVEGSPGYGYTF.

The rearrangement uses TRBV7-6 and TRBJ1-5. Looked up from germline, CDR1 is SGHVS and CDR2 is FNYEAQ. CDR3 length: 13 amino acids. This chain's CDR3 is CASSPQDLGPQHF.

The chain has TRBV20-1 and TRBJ1-2; without DNA, the TCRdb call of TRBD1 cannot be checked. Germline loops: CDR1 DFQATT, CDR2 SNEGSKA (reference sequence). The CDR3 has 13 amino acids. The CDR3 loop reads CSARDRGIHGYTF.

CDR3 protein: CSALSPWQEAFF. The rearrangement links TRBV20-1 to TRBJ2-1; the D call of TRBD1 rests on TCRdb alone, since no DNA is present to check it. The CDR3 covers 12 residues. CDR1 is DFQATT, CDR2 SNEGSKA, per germline (reference sequence).

CDR3 loop: CASSLVRLAGYNEQFF. The gene calls are TRBV7-8 and TRBJ2-1; checking the TCRdb D call of TRBD2 is not possible without DNA. This CDR3 is 16 amino acids long. Germline V CDR1 and CDR2: SGHVS, FQNEAQ.

The gene calls are TRBV14 and TRBJ2-1; TCRdb outputs TRBD2, but without DNA this stays unchecked. The germline V gene has CDR1 SGHDN and CDR2 FVKESK. There are 15 residues in the CDR3. The chain's CDR3 is CASSPKLGKYNEQFF.

This rearrangement joins TRBV25-1 to TRBJ1-1; TCRdb calls TRBD1, which cannot be checked without DNA. Germline V lookup: CDR1 MGHDK, CDR2 SYGVNS. The CDR3 sequence is 17 residues long. CDR3 sequence: CASSDTGGWGMNTEAFF.

The chain is built from TRBV7-9 and TRBJ2-2; as DNA is missing, the TRBD1 call by TCRdb cannot be tested. CDR1 SEHNR and CDR2 FQNEAQ come from the germline V gene (reference sequence). CDR3 length: 13 residues. The chain's CDR3 is CAHPSGGPGELFF.

The rearrangement joins TRBV6-1 to TRBJ2-5; the D call of TRBD1 rests on TCRdb alone, since no DNA is present to check it. There are 14 residues in the CDR3. The V gene's germline CDR1 is MNHNS and CDR2 SASEGT. The CDR3 sequence is CASSEDTDRETQYF.

The rearrangement links TRBV18 to TRBJ1-4; TCRdb gives TRBD1 as the D gene, but with no DNA this cannot be confirmed. This CDR3 contains 15 residues. CDR1 KGHSH and CDR2 LQKENI come from the germline V gene. The chain's CDR3 is CASSDRTIGDEKLFF. Based on the CDR3 plus reference TRBV18 and TRBJ1-4, the full variable domain is NAGVMQNPRHLVRRRGQEARLRCSPMKGHSHVYWYRQLPEEGLKFMVYLQKENIIDESGMPKERFSAEFPKEGPSILRIQQVVRGDSAAYFCASSDRTIGDEKLFFGSGTQLSVL.

V and J are TRBV12-3 or TRBV12-4 and TRBJ2-5; absent DNA, TCRdb's TRBD1 call cannot be checked. This CDR3 has 15 amino acids. CDR3 protein: CASSLRTGLKETQYF.

The rearrangement links TRBV20-1 to TRBJ2-3. This CDR3 spans 12 amino acids. Germline values: CDR1 DFQATT, CDR2 SNEGSKA (reference sequence). This chain's CDR3 is CSARDDTDTQYF.

The chain uses TRBV5-1 and TRBJ2-7; there is no DNA to check the TCRdb D call of TRBD1. The CDR3 runs to 15 residues. The germline CDR1 and CDR2 sequences are SGHRS and YFSETQ. The CDR3 spells CASSLQPGQAYEQYF.

CDR3 region: CASSFHGTGGAEAFF. The rearrangement joins TRBV5-1 to TRBJ1-1; as DNA is missing, the TRBD1 call by TCRdb cannot be tested. This CDR3 region has 15 residues. Germline CDR1 and CDR2: SGHRS and YFSETQ.

This rearrangement joins TRBV5-1 to TRBJ1-2; TCRdb names TRBD1, which stays unverified in the absence of DNA. From germline, CDR1 is SGHRS and CDR2 YFSETQ. The CDR3 contains 14 residues. This CDR3 is CASSSTSGGDGYTF.

This rearrangement joins TRBV5-1 to TRBJ2-7; TCRdb picks TRBD1, but there is no DNA to check that call. The germline gives CDR1 SGHRS, CDR2 YFSETQ. CDR3 length: 14 amino acids. This chain's CDR3 is CASSLYSGFDEQYF.

The chain employs TRBV11-2 and TRBJ2-4; TCRdb indicates TRBD2, and absent DNA this call remains unverified. Germline values: CDR1 SGHAT, CDR2 FQNNGV. This CDR3 has 14 amino acids. CDR3 sequence reads: CASSPLREKNIQYF.